These T cell receptor beta chains were read from a single sample in a study of blood T cell repertoires in COVID-19. Method: immunoSEQ multiplex PCR; TCRdb's copy keeps in-frame clones and lacks some. The sample comprises about 300,000 clones, approximately 86% of which are singletons, and over 2% rests with the top ten. The sequencing sample was made of PBMCs or T cells enriched from blood (not recorded which). These receptors were collected from a woman aged 18-30 years who had recovered from COVID-19. Each CDR3 is given with its conserved first and last residue. Each record gives: J gene, clone size, V gene, CDR3 protein. Not every row has a clone size; where given, it reads once, few, many or a size class.

TRBJ2-7	-	TRBV3-1/TRBV3-2	CASSQDGQGAREQYF
TRBJ2-2	-	TRBV5-5	CASNLAGGFTGELFF
TRBJ2-3	-	TRBV11-3	CASSLDTRADTQYF
TRBJ2-1	-	TRBV7-6	CASSLVSEISNEQFF
TRBJ1-6	-	TRBV28	CASSDIRGLAGSPPHF
TRBJ1-6	many	TRBV2	CASIARVGSPLHF
TRBJ1-2	-	TRBV7-2	CASSSDTSNYGYTF
TRBJ2-2	-	TRBV5-4	CASSLAGGAGNTGELFF
TRBJ1-2	-	TRBV4-3	CASSQDLAGPNYGYTF
TRBJ2-1	-	TRBV7-2	CASSLIDRAYNEQFF
TRBJ2-1	-	TRBV11-2	CASSTTGTNLLDEQFF
TRBJ2-7	-	TRBV3-1/TRBV3-2	CASSHSGDNYEQYF
TRBJ2-1	-	TRBV11-2	CASSFGGPYNEQFF
TRBJ2-3	-	TRBV5-4	CASSTSGGTDTQYF
TRBJ1-5	-	TRBV30	CAWSPWEGRGDQPQHF
TRBJ2-7	-	TRBV5-1	CASSLVGTSGYEQYF
TRBJ1-1	-	TRBV7-9	CASSPDRTNTEAFF
TRBJ2-1	-	TRBV5-1	CASSLALASLRGYNEQFF
TRBJ2-1	once	TRBV19	CASSPSRTYYNEQFF
TRBJ2-1	-	TRBV29-1	CSVEGVLAGGHNEQFF
TRBJ2-5	-	TRBV24-1	CATSVELDKETQYF
TRBJ1-2	-	TRBV29-1	CSVLDRETYGYTF
TRBJ1-5	-	TRBV11-2	CASSELGTGDNQPQHF
TRBJ1-1	-	TRBV11-2	CASSLGPNTEAFF
TRBJ2-7	few	TRBV2	CASSQTGAYEQYF
TRBJ2-3	-	TRBV14	CASSQDALATPDTQYF
TRBJ2-2	-	TRBV10-3	CAIIKGAANTGELFF
TRBJ2-1	-	TRBV12-3/TRBV12-4	CASSTQGNEQFF
TRBJ2-1	once	TRBV11-2	CASSLDRTSGYNEQFF
TRBJ1-4	-	TRBV19	CASRPYVERTNEKLFF
TRBJ2-5	few	TRBV4-3	CASSQVAGDAETQYF
TRBJ1-2	-	TRBV28	CASSFGQAIYGYTF
TRBJ2-3	-	TRBV5-4	CASSRDSVTSDTQYF
TRBJ1-5	-	TRBV9	CAMRTSLLYNQPQHF
TRBJ2-5	-	TRBV7-9	CASSSTGFGSETQYF
TRBJ1-2	-	TRBV9	CASSPGWGREAYGYTF
TRBJ2-1	-	TRBV27	CASSHGTAYNEQFF
TRBJ2-2	-	TRBV27	CASREAGLNTGELFF
TRBJ2-4	few	TRBV4-1	CASSQAAGSLGNIQYF
TRBJ1-1	once	TRBV11-2	CASRQKTGHMNTEAFF
TRBJ2-7	-	TRBV5-6	CASSSRDRGPTSSTSGPYF
TRBJ2-1	-	TRBV7-9	CASSFVVLLAENNEQFF
TRBJ2-3	-	TRBV6-4	CASSPGVAGGSTDTQYF
TRBJ2-1	-	TRBV4-3	CASSQGGQQKPYNEQFF
TRBJ1-5	-	TRBV19	CASSREWEGDQPQHF
TRBJ1-4	-	TRBV4-3	CASSPGLSTNEKLFF